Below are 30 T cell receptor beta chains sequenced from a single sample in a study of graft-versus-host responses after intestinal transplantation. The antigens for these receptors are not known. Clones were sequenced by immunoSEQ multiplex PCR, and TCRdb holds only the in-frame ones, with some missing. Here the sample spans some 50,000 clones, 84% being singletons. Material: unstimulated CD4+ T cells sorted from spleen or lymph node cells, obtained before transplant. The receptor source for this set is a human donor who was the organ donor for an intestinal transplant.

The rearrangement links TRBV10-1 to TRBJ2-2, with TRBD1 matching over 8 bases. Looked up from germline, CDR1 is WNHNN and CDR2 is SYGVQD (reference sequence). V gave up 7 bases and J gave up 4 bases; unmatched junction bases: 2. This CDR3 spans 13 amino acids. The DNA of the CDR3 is TGCGCCAGCAATACAGGGGGCACCGGGGAGCTGTTTTTT. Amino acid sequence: CASNTGGTGELFF.

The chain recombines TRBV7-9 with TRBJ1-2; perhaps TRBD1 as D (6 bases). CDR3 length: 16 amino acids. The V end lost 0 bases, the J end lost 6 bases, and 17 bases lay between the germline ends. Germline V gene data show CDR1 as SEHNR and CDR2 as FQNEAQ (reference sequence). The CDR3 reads CASSLAVKGQGHGYTF. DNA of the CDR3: TGTGCCAGCAGCTTAGCGGTAAAGGGGCAGGGGCATGGCTACACCTTC. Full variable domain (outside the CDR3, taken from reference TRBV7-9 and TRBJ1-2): DTGVSQNPRHKITKRGQNVTFRCDPISEHNRLYWYRQTLGQGPEFLTYFQNEAQLEKSRLLSDRFSAERPKGSFSTLEIQRTEQGDSAMYLCASSLAVKGQGHGYTFGSGTRLTVV.

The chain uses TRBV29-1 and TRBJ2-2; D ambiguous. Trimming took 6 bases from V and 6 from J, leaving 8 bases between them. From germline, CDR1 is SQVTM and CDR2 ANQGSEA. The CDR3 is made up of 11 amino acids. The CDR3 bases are TGCAGCGTCCGTGGGCCCGGGGAGCTGTTTTTT. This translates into CSVRGPGELFF.

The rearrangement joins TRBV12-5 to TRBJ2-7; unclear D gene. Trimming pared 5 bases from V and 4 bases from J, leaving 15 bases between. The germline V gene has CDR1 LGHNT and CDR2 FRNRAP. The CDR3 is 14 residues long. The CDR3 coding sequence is TGTGCTAGTGGTCAGACAAACGTTTCTTACGAGCAGTACTTC. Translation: CASGQTNVSYEQYF.

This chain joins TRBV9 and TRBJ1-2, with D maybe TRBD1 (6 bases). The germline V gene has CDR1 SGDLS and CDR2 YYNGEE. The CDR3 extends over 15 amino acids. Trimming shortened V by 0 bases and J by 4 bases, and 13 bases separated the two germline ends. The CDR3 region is CASSVAPDRIYGYTF. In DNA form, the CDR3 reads TGTGCCAGCAGCGTAGCCCCGGACAGAATCTATGGCTACACCTTC.

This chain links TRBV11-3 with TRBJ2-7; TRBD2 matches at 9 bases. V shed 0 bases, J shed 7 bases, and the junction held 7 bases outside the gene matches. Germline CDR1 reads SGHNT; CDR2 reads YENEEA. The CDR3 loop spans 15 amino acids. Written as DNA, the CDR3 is TGTGCCAGCAGCTTAGATCAAGCGGGGGGCCGAGAGCAGTACTTC. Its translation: CASSLDQAGGREQYF.

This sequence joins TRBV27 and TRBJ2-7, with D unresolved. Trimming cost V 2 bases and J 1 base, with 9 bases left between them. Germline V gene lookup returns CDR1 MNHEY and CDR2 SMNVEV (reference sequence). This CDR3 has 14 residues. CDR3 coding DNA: TGTGCCAGCAGTTTACTACCGAGGTCCTACGAGCAGTACTTC. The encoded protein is CASSLLPRSYEQYF.

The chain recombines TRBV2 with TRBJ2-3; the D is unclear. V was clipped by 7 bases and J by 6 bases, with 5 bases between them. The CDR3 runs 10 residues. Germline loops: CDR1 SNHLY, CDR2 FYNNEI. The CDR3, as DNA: TGTGCCAGCATTGTGGATACGCAGTATTTT. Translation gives CASIVDTQYF.

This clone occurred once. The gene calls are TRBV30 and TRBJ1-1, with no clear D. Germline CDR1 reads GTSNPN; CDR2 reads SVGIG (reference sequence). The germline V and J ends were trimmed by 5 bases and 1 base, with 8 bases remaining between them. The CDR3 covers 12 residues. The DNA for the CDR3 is TGTGCCTGGTTACCGTGGAACACTGAAGCTTTCTTT. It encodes CAWLPWNTEAFF.

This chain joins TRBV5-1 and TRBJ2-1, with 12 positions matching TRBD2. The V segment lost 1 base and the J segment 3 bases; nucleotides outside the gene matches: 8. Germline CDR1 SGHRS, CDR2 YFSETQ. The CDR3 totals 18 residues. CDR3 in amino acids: CASSLKRLAGANYNEQFF. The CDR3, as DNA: TGCGCCAGCAGCTTGAAAAGACTAGCGGGAGCGAACTACAATGAGCAGTTCTTC.

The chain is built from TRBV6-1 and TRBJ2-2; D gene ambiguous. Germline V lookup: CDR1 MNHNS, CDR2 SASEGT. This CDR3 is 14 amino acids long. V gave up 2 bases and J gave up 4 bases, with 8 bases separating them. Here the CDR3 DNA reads TGTGCCAGCAGTGAATCCAGAGGCACCGGGGAGCTGTTTTTT. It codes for CASSESRGTGELFF.

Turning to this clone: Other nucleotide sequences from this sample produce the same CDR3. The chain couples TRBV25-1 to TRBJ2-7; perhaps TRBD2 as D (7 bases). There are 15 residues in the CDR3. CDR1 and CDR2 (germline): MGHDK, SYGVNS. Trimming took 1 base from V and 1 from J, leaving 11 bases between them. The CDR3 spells CASSELGGRSYEQYF. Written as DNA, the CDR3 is TGTGCCAGCAGTGAATTGGGGGGGCGGTCCTACGAGCAGTACTTC.

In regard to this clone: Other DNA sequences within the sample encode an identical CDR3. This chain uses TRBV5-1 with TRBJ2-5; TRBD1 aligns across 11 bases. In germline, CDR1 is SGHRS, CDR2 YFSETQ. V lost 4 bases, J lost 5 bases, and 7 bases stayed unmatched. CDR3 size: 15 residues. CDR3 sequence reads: CASSVGGTGGETQYF. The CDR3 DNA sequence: TGCGCCAGCAGCGTTGGCGGGACAGGGGGGGAGACCCAGTACTTC.

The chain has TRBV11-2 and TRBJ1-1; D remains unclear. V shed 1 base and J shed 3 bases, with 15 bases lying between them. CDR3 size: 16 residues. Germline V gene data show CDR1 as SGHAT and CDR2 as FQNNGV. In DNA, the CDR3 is TGTGCCAGCAGCTTAGTCCGGTCGGGTGCGGACACTGAAGCTTTCTTT. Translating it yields CASSLVRSGADTEAFF.

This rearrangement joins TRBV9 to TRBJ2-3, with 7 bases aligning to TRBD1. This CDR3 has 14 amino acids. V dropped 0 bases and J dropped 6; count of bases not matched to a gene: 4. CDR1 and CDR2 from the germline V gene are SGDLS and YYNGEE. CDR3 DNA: TGTGCCAGCAGCGTAGATCTCAGGGGGGATACGCAGTATTTT. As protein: CASSVDLRGDTQYF.

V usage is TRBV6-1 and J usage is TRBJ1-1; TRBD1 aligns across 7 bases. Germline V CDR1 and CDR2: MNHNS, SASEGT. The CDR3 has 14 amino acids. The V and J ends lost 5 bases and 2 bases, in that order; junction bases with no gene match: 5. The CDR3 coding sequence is TGTGCCAGCAGTTGGGGACAGCAAAACACTGAAGCTTTCTTT. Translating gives CASSWGQQNTEAFF.

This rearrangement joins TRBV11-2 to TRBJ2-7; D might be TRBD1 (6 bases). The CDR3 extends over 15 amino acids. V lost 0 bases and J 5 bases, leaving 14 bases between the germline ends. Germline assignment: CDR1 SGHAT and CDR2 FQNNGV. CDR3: CASSLEAGTSHEQYF. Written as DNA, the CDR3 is TGTGCCAGCAGCTTAGAGGCAGGGACAAGCCACGAGCAGTACTTC.

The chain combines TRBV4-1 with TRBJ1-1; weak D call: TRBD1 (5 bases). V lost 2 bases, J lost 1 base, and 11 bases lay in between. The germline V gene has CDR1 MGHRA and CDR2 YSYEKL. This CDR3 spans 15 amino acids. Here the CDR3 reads CASSQLGLGNTEAFF. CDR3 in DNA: TGCGCCAGCAGCCAACTGGGGCTCGGGAACACTGAAGCTTTCTTT.

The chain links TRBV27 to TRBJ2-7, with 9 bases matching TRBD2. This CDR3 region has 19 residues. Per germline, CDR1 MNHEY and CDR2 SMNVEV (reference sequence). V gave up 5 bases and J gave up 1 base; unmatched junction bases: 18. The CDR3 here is CASSPLGLSGSAGSYEQYF. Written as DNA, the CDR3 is TGTGCCAGCAGTCCCCTCGGACTTAGCGGGAGTGCGGGTTCCTACGAGCAGTACTTC.

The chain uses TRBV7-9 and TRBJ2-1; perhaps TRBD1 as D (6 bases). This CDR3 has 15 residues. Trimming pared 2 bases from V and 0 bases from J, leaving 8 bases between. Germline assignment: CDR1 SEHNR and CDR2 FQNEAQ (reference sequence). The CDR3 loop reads CASSLRGTSYNEQFF. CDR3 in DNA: TGTGCCAGCAGCTTAAGGGGGACCTCCTACAATGAGCAGTTCTTC.

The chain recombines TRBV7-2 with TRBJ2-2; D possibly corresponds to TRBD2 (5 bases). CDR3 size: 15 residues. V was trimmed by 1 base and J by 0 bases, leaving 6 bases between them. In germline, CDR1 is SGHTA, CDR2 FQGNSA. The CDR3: CASSLVASNTGELFF. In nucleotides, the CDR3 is TGTGCCAGCAGCTTAGTAGCGTCGAACACCGGGGAGCTGTTTTTT.

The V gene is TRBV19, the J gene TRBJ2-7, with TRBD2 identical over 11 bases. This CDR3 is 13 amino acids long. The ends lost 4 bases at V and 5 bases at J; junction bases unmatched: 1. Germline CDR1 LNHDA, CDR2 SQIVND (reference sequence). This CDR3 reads CASSTSGRNEQYF. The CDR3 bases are TGTGCCAGTAGTACTAGCGGGAGGAACGAGCAGTACTTC. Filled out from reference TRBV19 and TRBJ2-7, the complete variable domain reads DGGITQSPKYLFRKEGQNVTLSCEQNLNHDAMYWYRQDPGQGLRLIYYSQIVNDFQKGDIAEGYSVSREKKESFPLTVTSAQKNPTAFYLCASSTSGRNEQYFGPGTRLTVT.

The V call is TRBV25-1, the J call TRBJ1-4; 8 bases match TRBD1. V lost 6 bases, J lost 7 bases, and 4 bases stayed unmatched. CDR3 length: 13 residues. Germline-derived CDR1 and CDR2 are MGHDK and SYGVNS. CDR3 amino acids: CASRGQGAEKLFF. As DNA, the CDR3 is TGTGCCAGCAGAGGCCAGGGGGCTGAAAAACTGTTTTTT.

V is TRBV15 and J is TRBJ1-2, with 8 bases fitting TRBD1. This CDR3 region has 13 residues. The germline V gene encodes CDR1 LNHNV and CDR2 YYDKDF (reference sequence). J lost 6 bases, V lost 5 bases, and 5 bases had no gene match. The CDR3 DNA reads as TGTGCCACCAGCCGCGGACAGGGAGATGGCTACACCTTC. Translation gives CATSRGQGDGYTF.

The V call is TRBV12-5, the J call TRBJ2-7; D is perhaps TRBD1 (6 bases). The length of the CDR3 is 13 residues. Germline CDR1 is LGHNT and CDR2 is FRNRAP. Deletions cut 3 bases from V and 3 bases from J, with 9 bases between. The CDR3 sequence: CASGFTGSYEQYF. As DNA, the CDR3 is TGTGCTAGTGGTTTTACAGGGAGCTACGAGCAGTACTTC.

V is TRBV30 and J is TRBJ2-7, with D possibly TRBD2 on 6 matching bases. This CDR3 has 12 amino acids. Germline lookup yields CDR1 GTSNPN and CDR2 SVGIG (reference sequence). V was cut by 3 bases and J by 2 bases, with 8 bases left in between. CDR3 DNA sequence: TGTGCCTGGAGCCGGAGGGCCTACGAGCAGTACTTC. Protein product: CAWSRRAYEQYF.

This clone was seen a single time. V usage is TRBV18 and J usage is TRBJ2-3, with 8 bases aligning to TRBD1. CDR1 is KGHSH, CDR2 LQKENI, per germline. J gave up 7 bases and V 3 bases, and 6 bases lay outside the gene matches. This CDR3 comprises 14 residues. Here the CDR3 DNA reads TGTGCCAGCTCACCCGGACAGGGAGGAAATACGCAGTATTTT. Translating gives CASSPGQGGNTQYF.

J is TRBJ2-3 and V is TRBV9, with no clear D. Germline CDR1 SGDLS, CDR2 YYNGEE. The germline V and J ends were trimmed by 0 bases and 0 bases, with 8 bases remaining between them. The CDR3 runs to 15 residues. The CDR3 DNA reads TGTGCCAGCAGCGTAGAAGGTAGAAGCACAGATACGCAGTATTTT. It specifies CASSVEGRSTDTQYF.

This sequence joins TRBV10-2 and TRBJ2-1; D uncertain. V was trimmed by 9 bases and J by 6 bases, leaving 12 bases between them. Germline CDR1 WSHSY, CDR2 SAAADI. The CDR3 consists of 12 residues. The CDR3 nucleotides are TGCGCCAGTTCCCCGTGGAGCAATGAGCAGTTCTTC. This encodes CASSPWSNEQFF.

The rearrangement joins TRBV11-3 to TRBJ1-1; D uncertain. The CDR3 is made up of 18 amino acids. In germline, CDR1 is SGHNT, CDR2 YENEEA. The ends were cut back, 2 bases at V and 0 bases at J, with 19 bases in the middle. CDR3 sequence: CASSLFEGGGYMNTEAFF. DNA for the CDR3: TGTGCCAGCAGCTTATTTGAGGGAGGCGGCTACATGAACACTGAAGCTTTCTTT.